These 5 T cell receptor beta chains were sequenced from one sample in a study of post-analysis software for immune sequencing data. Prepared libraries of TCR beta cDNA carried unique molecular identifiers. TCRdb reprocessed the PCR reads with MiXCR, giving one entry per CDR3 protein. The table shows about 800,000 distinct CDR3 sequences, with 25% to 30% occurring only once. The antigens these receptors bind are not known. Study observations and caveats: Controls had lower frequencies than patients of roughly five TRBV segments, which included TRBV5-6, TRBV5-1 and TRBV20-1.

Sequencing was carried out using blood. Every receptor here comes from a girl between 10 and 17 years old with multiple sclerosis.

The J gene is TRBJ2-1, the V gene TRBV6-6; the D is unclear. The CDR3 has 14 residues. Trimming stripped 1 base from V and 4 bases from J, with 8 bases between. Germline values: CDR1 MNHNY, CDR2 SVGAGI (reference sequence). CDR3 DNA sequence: TGTGCCAGCAGTTACTTCGTCCGATACAATGAGCAGTTCTTC. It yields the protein CASSYFVRYNEQFF.

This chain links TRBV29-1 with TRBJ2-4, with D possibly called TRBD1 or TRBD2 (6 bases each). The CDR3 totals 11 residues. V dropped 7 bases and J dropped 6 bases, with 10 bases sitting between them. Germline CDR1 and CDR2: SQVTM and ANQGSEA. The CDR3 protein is CSAEGGNIQYF. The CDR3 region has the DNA TGCAGCGCCGAGGGGGGAAACATTCAGTACTTC.

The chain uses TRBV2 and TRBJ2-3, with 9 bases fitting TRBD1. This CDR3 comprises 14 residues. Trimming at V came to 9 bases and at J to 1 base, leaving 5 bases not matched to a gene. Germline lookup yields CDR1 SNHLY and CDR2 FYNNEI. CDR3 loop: CARGQGSRTDTQYF. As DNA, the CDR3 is TGTGCCAGAGGACAGGGGTCTCGCACAGATACGCAGTATTTT. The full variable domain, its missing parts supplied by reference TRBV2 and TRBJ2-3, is EPEVTQTPSHQVTQMGQEVILRCVPISNHLYFYWYRQILGQKVEFLVSFYNNEISEKSEIFDDQFSVERPDGSNFTLKIRSTKLEDSAMYFCARGQGSRTDTQYFGPGTRLTVL.

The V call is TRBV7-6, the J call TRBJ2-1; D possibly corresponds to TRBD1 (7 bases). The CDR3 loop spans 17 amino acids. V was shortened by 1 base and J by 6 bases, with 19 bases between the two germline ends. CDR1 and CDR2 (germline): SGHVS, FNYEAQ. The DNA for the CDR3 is TGTGCCAGCAGCTTAGGGTGGCTGGGCCAGGGGGGCAATGAGCAGTTCTTC. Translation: CASSLGWLGQGGNEQFF.

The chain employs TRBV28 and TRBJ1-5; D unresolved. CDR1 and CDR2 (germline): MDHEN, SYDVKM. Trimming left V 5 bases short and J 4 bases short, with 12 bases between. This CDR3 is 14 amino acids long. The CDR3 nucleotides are TGTGCCAGCAGTCCACGGGAGCCGAATCAGCCCCAGCATTTT. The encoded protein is CASSPREPNQPQHF.